Detailed here is one T cell receptor beta chain. No antigen is known for it. Sequenced by immunoSEQ multiplex PCR; TCRdb stores in-frame clones only, minus some. The sample contains about 88,000 clones, almost 85% of which appear only once. This sample was taken from a study of cytomegalovirus exposure and HLA in healthy donors. Background on the study: The 120 or so validation repertoires used a platform that matched the one used for the roughly 700 first-cohort repertoires, as a later analysis reported. Study-wide points: The study listed approximately 160 cytomegalovirus-associated TCR beta chains.

Donors came from a validation cohort of 90 to 150 subjects, distinct from the first 666-subject cohort. The CDR3 loop spans 15 amino acids. CDR1 is MDHEN and CDR2 is SYDVKM in the germline V gene. The V gene end was trimmed by 1 base and the J gene end by 4 bases; junction bases not matched to a gene: 7. The material sequenced was PBMCs. The source is a woman between 18 and 29 years old in good health and CMV-seropositive. The J gene is TRBJ2-7, the V gene TRBV28; 7 nucleotides line up with TRBD2. CDR3 residues: CASSLYNLGGYEQYF. In DNA, the CDR3 is TGTGCCAGCAGTTTATATAACCTGGGAGGGTACGAGCAGTACTTC.